These 8 T cell receptor beta chains came from one sample sequenced in a study of T cells in Graves' hyperthyroidism and ophthalmopathy. TCR beta CDR3 regions were amplified from RNA transcripts. Researchers ran a first-round RT-PCR on the TCR CDR3 using the HTBI primer set. TCRdb recomputed calls from the multiplex PCR reads with MiXCR, one row per CDR3 protein. The data contain some 530,000 distinct CDR3 sequences, 20% to 25% of them seen just once; the ten biggest clones take up around 54%. Sequencing was carried out using blood. The source is a woman between 65 and 79 years old with Graves' ophthalmopathy.

Only a few counts were recorded for this clonotype. The chain couples TRBV20-1 to TRBJ2-3, with D uncertain. V lost 1 base and J 7 bases, leaving 9 bases between the germline ends. The CDR3 sequence is 12 residues long. Germline loops: CDR1 DFQATT, CDR2 SNEGSKA (reference sequence). The CDR3 sequence: CSARGEIYTQYF. The CDR3 DNA sequence: TGCAGTGCTAGAGGGGAAATTTATACGCAGTATTTT.

The chain carries TRBV4-1 and TRBJ2-1; 9 nucleotides agree with TRBD2. CDR1 and CDR2 (germline): MGHRA, YSYEKL. V shed 0 bases and J 7 bases; nucleotides not matched to a gene: 13. The CDR3 spans 18 residues. CDR3 bases: TGCGCCAGCAGCCAAGACCCCAGGGGTGCGGGAGGGCGAAATGAGCAGTTCTTC. The encoded protein is CASSQDPRGAGGRNEQFF.

The V gene is TRBV24-1, the J gene TRBJ2-2; either TRBD1 or TRBD2 may fit D (6 bases each). CDR3 length: 15 residues. V lost 4 bases and J lost 2, with 10 bases in between. Germline CDR1 reads KGHDR; CDR2 reads SFDVKD. The CDR3, as DNA: TGTGCCACCAGTGAGGCGGGACAAAACACCGGGGAGCTGTTTTTT. Translated: CATSEAGQNTGELFF.

This clonotype was seen just once. The J gene is TRBJ2-1, the V gene TRBV4-1; D is uncertain. Germline lookup yields CDR1 MGHRA and CDR2 YSYEKL. This CDR3 comprises 13 residues. V lost 1 base and J 9 bases, leaving 10 bases between the germline ends. The CDR3 region has the DNA TGCGCCAGCAGCCAAGTAGTGGTGACTGAGCAGTTCTTC. Translating it yields CASSQVVVTEQFF.

In its sample, this clonotype was seen many times. Sequence at one end of the junction differs from germline and may be a read error. This chain links TRBV27 with TRBJ1-6; possible D gene TRBD1, 6 bases. Germline CDR1 is MNHEY and CDR2 is SMNVEV (reference sequence). The CDR3 consists of 14 residues. CDR3 in amino acids: CASSVSGAGSPLHF. In DNA, the CDR3 is TGTGCCAGCAGTGTATCAGGGGCCGGTTCACCCCTCCACTTT.

This clonotype was found a few times. J is TRBJ2-5 and V is TRBV4-3; D remains unclear. This CDR3 spans 13 amino acids. Trimming left V 3 bases short and J 2 bases short, with 7 bases between. CDR1 LGHNA and CDR2 YSLEER come from the germline V gene. As DNA, the CDR3 is TGCGCCAGCAGCCAGACCCTGCAAGAGACCCAGTACTTC. Its protein product is CASSQTLQETQYF.

This clonotype was counted only a few times. The chain joins TRBV20-1 to TRBJ2-7, with 9 positions matching TRBD1. Germline values: CDR1 DFQATT, CDR2 SNEGSKA (reference sequence). V shed 7 bases and J 5 bases; nucleotides not matched to a gene: 6. There are 12 residues in the CDR3. The DNA of the CDR3 is TGCAGTGTTGGACAGGGGACACACGAGCAGTACTTC. Translating it yields CSVGQGTHEQYF.

The sample holds a few counts of this clonotype. V is TRBV7-3 and J is TRBJ2-7, with a tentative D call TRBD2 (5 bases). Germline CDR1 SGHTA, CDR2 FQGTGA. The CDR3 is 14 residues long. V gave up 4 bases and J gave up 8 bases, with 18 bases separating them. For the CDR3, the DNA is TGTGCCAGCAGCTCCCCTTTCGGGAAGGAGAAGCAGTACTTC. Translating gives CASSSPFGKEKQYF.